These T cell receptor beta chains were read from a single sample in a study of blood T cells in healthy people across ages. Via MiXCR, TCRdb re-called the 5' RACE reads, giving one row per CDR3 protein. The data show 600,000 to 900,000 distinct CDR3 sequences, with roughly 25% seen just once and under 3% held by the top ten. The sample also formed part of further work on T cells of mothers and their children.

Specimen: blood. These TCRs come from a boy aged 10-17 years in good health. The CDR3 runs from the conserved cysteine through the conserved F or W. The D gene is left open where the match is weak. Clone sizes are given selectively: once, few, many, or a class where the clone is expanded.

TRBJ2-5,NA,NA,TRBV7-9,TGTGCCAGCAACAGAGGGCTTACGGAGACCCAGTACTTC,CASNRGLTETQYF
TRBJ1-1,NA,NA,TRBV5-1,TGCGCCAGCAGCTTGGCCGCAGAGAACACTGAAGCTTTCTTT,CASSLAAENTEAFF
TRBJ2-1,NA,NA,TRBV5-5,TGTGCCAGCAGCGAGGGGGGACCATACAATGAGCAGTTCTTC,CASSEGGPYNEQFF
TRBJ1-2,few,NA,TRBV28,TGTGCCAGCACCATCTGGGGACATGGCTACACCTTC,CASTIWGHGYTF
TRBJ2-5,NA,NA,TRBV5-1,TGCGCCAGCAGCTTAAACCAGCGGGTTGAGACCCAGTACTTC,CASSLNQRVETQYF
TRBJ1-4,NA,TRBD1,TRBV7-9,TGTGCCAGCAGCCTAGGGGTTCAGGGGGCTAATGAAAAACTGTTTTTT,CASSLGVQGANEKLFF
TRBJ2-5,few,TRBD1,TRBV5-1,TGCGCCAGCAGCTTGGGGGCCGGGACAGGCATCCAAGAGACCCAGTACTTC,CASSLGAGTGIQETQYF
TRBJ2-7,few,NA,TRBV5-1,TGCGCCAGCAGCTTGGCCCCGACCCCCGCCCTCAGGGAGCAGTACTTC,CASSLAPTPALREQYF
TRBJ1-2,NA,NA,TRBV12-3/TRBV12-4,TGTGCCAGCACCCTAAAACAGGGTGTCTATGGCTACACCTTC,CASTLKQGVYGYTF
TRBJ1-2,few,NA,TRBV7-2,TGTGCCAGCAGCTTAGGCCGACAGGTTAACTATGGCTACACCTTC,CASSLGRQVNYGYTF
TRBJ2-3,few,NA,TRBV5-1,TGCGCCAGCAGCTTGGTACCGTTCTCAGATACGCAGTATTTT,CASSLVPFSDTQYF
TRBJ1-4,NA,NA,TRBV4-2,TGTGCCAGCAGCAAAGCGGGGGTAGAACTGTTTTTT,CASSKAGVELFF
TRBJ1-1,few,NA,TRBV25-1,TGTGCCAGCAGTCTCAGGGAGCGCGCTGAAGCTTTCTTT,CASSLRERAEAFF
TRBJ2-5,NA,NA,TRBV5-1,TGCGCCAGCGAGGCCGGGGGCGGTGCGACCCAGTACTTC,CASEAGGGATQYF
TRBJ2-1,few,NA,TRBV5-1,TGCGCCAGCAGCTTGGGGCAGCTAGGCAATGAGCAGTTCTTC,CASSLGQLGNEQFF
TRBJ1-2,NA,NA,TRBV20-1,TGCAGTGCTAGTAGGGATGGGCGGGTAAAGGGCTACACCTTC,CSASRDGRVKGYTF
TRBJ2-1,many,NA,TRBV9,TGTGCCAGCAGCGTAGCGGGACCTAACCCCCACAATGAGCAGTTCTTC,CASSVAGPNPHNEQFF
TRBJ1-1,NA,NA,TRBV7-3,TGTGCCAGCAGCTTATTGCCGCGGGAGACTGAATCTTTCTTT,CASSLLPRETESFF
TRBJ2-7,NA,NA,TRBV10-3,TGTGCCATCAGTGACCCCGGAGGGGGCAGTTGGGCCTACGAGCAGTACTTC,CAISDPGGGSWAYEQYF
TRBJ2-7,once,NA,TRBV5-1,TGCGCCAGCACCCTAACGGACGGCTACGAGCAGTACTTC,CASTLTDGYEQYF
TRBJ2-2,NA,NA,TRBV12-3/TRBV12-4,TGTGCTAGCAGTCCTCGGACAGAAACGAACACCGGGGAGCTGTTTTTT,CASSPRTETNTGELFF
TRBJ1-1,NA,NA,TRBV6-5,TGTGCCAGCAGACGCTCCGACCTGGGGAACACTGAAGCTTTCTTT,CASRRSDLGNTEAFF
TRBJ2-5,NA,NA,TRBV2,TGTGCCAGCAGTGAGCTGCCCTCTGGGACCCGGTACTTC,CASSELPSGTRYF
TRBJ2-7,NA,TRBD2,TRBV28,TGTGCCAGCAGTTTCGCCGGCGAGGGACTAGCGGGAGTTGTCGAGCAGTACTTC,CASSFAGEGLAGVVEQYF
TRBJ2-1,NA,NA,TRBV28,TGTGCCAGCAGTTTCCCGGCAGGGGTCAATGAGCAGTTCTTC,CASSFPAGVNEQFF
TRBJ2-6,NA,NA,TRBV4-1,TGCGCCAGCAGCCAAACCACTGGCTCTGGGGCCAACGTCCTGACTTTC,CASSQTTGSGANVLTF
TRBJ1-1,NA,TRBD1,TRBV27,TGTGCCAGCAGTCCTAGGGGGACAGGGAAAGGTGAAGCTTTCTTT,CASSPRGTGKGEAFF
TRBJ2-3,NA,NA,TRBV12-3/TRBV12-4,TGTGCCAGCACCTTAGGAGAGGAAGCGGATGCGCAGTATTTT,CASTLGEEADAQYF
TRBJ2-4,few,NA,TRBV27,TGTGCCAGCAGCAACTCGCCGGAAAACATTCAGTACTTC,CASSNSPENIQYF